This TCR beta chain was recovered during a study of tumor and adjacent non-tumor tissue in lung cancer. Study at large: Some 4.2 million productive TCRbeta reads were obtained per sample on average. Study conclusions and caveats: Top 100 clones took a larger repertoire share in normal lung.

A modified ARM-PCR protocol with three rounds of nested PCR amplified TCRbeta. A single record per CDR3 protein comes from TCRdb applying MiXCR to the multiplex PCR reads. The sample shows tens of thousands of distinct CDR3 sequences, over 75% of them seen only once. The template was RNA from unsorted bulk tissue. Chemotherapy-naive patients with new lung cancer underwent thoracic surgery in China, August–November 2014. As regards this clonotype: Its specificity is unknown. Relative to the germline gene, one junction end is altered; a read error may explain this.

The CDR3 is 15 amino acids. Per the germline V gene, CDR1 is MDHEN and CDR2 is SYDVKM. The V and J genes are TRBV28 and TRBJ1-6; D unclear. The receptor's source is a woman in her forties or fifties with non-small cell lung cancer. The sample comprised lung tumor tissue. This CDR3 is CASSLYGLRRSPLHF. CDR3 coding DNA: TGTGCCAGCAGCTTATACGGCTTGAGACGTTCACCCCTCCACTTT.